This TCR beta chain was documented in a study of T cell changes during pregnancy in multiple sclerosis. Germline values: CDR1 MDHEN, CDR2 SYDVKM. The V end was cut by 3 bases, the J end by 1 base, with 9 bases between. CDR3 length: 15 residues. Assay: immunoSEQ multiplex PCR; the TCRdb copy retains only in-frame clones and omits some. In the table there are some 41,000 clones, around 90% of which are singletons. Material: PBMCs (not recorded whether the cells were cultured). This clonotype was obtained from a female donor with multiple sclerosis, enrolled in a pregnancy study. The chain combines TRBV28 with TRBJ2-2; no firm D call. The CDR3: CASSFFGENTGELFF. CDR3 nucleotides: TGTGCCAGCAGTTTTTTTGGGGAGAACACCGGGGAGCTGTTTTTT.